The 27 T cell receptor beta chains listed next were all sequenced from one sample in a study of T-cell memory formation after mild COVID-19. From the 5' RACE reads, TCRdb called clonotypes with MiXCR, one entry per CDR3 protein. The sample includes about 470,000 distinct CDR3 sequences, roughly 20% of them seen just once. Sequences were obtained from PBMCs or a T cell subset sorted from them (not recorded which). All receptors derive from an adult woman who had mild COVID-19 (a few samples of this study predate the infection). Cell type and time point are not known.

This clonotype was picked up a small number of times. J is TRBJ1-1 and V is TRBV18; 8 bases fit TRBD1. CDR1 KGHSH and CDR2 LQKENI come from the germline V gene. The CDR3 has 15 amino acids. V dropped 3 bases and J dropped 7; count of bases not matched to a gene: 10. In DNA, the CDR3 is TGTGCCAGCTCACCGGAAAATCAGGGGGCGAGTGAAGCTTTCTTT. It is translated as CASSPENQGASEAFF.

The V gene is TRBV19, the J gene TRBJ2-1, with unresolved D. The CDR3 sequence is 15 residues long. The germline gives CDR1 LNHDA, CDR2 SQIVND (reference sequence). Trimming took off 10 bases at V and 0 bases at J, with 16 bases between the two ends. The DNA for the CDR3 is TGTGCCACTTCGTATCAGCCGAGCTCCTACAATGAGCAGTTCTTC. Protein sequence: CATSYQPSSYNEQFF. Drawing the rest from reference TRBV19 and TRBJ2-1, the complete variable domain is DGGITQSPKYLFRKEGQNVTLSCEQNLNHDAMYWYRQDPGQGLRLIYYSQIVNDFQKGDIAEGYSVSREKKESFPLTVTSAQKNPTAFYLCATSYQPSSYNEQFFGPGTRLTVL.

This clonotype has only a few counts. V usage is TRBV5-1 and J usage is TRBJ2-6; no definite D call. The CDR3 loop spans 15 amino acids. CDR1 is SGHRS and CDR2 is YFSETQ in the germline V gene. Trimming removed 0 bases at V and 2 bases at J, with 6 bases between. The CDR3 DNA reads as TGCGCCAGCAGCTTGGTTGAAACTGGGGCCAACGTCCTGACTTTC. Protein sequence: CASSLVETGANVLTF.

There are a few counts of this clonotype. The rearrangement joins TRBV9 to TRBJ2-5, with 14 bases that match TRBD2. V lost 2 bases and J lost 4; bases outside the gene matches: 7. The CDR3 contains 17 residues. Germline CDR1 reads SGDLS; CDR2 reads YYNGEE. The CDR3 spells CASSVPPGLAGAETQYF. As DNA, the CDR3 is TGTGCCAGCAGCGTTCCTCCGGGACTAGCGGGAGCAGAGACCCAGTACTTC.

This clonotype was detected a few times. V gene TRBV6-5 combines with J gene TRBJ1-1; weak D call: TRBD1 (6 bases). Germline V gene lookup returns CDR1 MNHEY and CDR2 SVGAGI. V was cut by 7 bases and J by 8 bases, with 17 bases left in between. The CDR3 covers 13 residues. The CDR3 region is CASTQGGGTEAFF. In DNA, the CDR3 is TGTGCCAGCACCCAGGGAGGGGGGACAGAAGCTTTCTTT.

V usage is TRBV5-6 and J usage is TRBJ1-3; 8 positions agree with TRBD1. V was clipped by 2 bases and J by 4 bases; unmatched bases: 5. The length of the CDR3 is 15 residues. CDR1 and CDR2 (germline): SGHDT, YYEEEE. CDR3 in amino acids: CASSLVQGDGNTIYF. The CDR3 DNA follows: TGTGCCAGCAGCTTAGTACAGGGGGACGGAAACACCATATATTTT.

The rearrangement uses TRBV5-6 and TRBJ1-1; weak D call: TRBD1 (5 bases). The germline V gene encodes CDR1 SGHDT and CDR2 YYEEEE. Trimming stripped 4 bases from V and 3 bases from J, with 10 bases between. The CDR3 runs 13 residues. The DNA for the CDR3 is TGTGCCAGCAGCCCCAGGGTACACACTGAAGCTTTCTTT. Amino acid sequence: CASSPRVHTEAFF. Full variable domain (missing parts from reference TRBV5-6 and TRBJ1-1): DAGVTQSPTHLIKTRGQQVTLRCSPKSGHDTVSWYQQALGQGPQFIFQYYEEEERQRGNFPDRFSGHQFPNYSSELNVNALLLGDSALYLCASSPRVHTEAFFGQGTRLTVV.

This clonotype was seen more than once but under ten times. The chain links TRBV30 to TRBJ2-3; tentative D call: TRBD2 (7 bases). The length of the CDR3 is 14 residues. Germline CDR1 GTSNPN, CDR2 SVGIG (reference sequence). Deletions cut 3 bases from V and 4 bases from J, with 14 bases between. CDR3 nucleotide sequence: TGTGCCTGGAGCCAAGGGGGGGAGGCAGATACGCAGTATTTT. Translating gives CAWSQGGEADTQYF.

The chain carries TRBV20-1 and TRBJ2-1, with D unclear. Trimming removed 2 bases from V and 7 bases from J, with 9 bases in between. The CDR3 consists of 12 residues. CDR1 and CDR2 (germline): DFQATT, SNEGSKA (reference sequence). CDR3 coding DNA: TGCAGTGCTAGAACACTCTCTAATGAGCAGTTCTTC. This encodes CSARTLSNEQFF.

The chain links TRBV9 to TRBJ2-7; 9 nucleotides line up with TRBD1. Germline assignment: CDR1 SGDLS and CDR2 YYNGEE. The CDR3 totals 15 residues. Trimming removed 3 bases from V and 2 bases from J; junction bases left unmatched: 6. The CDR3 sequence is CASSARGTGPYEQYF. CDR3 in DNA: TGTGCCAGCAGCGCGCGCGGGACAGGGCCCTACGAGCAGTACTTC.

This clonotype occurred a few times. The chain is built from TRBV7-6 and TRBJ2-2, with TRBD1 identical over 8 bases. Germline trimming cut 1 base from V and 3 bases from J; bases unmatched to any gene: 10. CDR3 length: 18 residues. Looked up from germline, CDR1 is SGHVS and CDR2 is FNYEAQ. As DNA, the CDR3 is TGTGCCAGCAGCTTAGTCTACGTGCAGGGGGCTGACACCGGGGAGCTGTTTTTT. It translates to CASSLVYVQGADTGELFF.

This rearrangement joins TRBV10-3 to TRBJ2-1; TRBD2 matches at 10 bases. CDR1 is ENHRY and CDR2 is SYGVKD in the germline V gene. The ends lost 6 bases at V and 9 bases at J; junction bases unmatched: 11. CDR3 length: 15 residues. The CDR3 DNA reads TGTGCCATCAGGAATAGCGGGAGGACGAACACTGAGCAGTTCTTC. This sequence encodes CAIRNSGRTNTEQFF.

The genes are TRBV9 and TRBJ2-2; D may be TRBD1 (6 bases). CDR1 SGDLS and CDR2 YYNGEE come from the germline V gene. V was clipped by 1 base and J by 1 base, with 8 bases between them. The CDR3 consists of 15 residues. The CDR3 spells CASSVNRENTGELFF. In DNA, the CDR3 is TGTGCCAGCAGCGTAAACAGGGAGAACACCGGGGAGCTGTTTTTT. The variable domain in full, with the rest retrieved from reference TRBV9 and TRBJ2-2, is DSGVTQTPKHLITATGQRVTLRCSPRSGDLSVYWYQQSLDQGLQFLIQYYNGEERAKGNILERFSAQQFPDLHSELNLSSLELGDSALYFCASSVNRENTGELFFGEGSRLTVL.

The rearrangement joins TRBV12-3 or TRBV12-4 to TRBJ2-1; possible D gene TRBD1, 5 bases. Trimming removed 3 bases from V and 6 bases from J, with 15 bases in between. The CDR3 has 15 amino acids. CDR3 protein: CASSFGQGTINEQFF. The CDR3 DNA reads as TGTGCCAGCAGTTTCGGGCAGGGTACCATCAATGAGCAGTTCTTC.

The CDR3 region is CASSLPVGTYEQYF. CDR3 in DNA: TGTGCCAGCAGCTTACCCGTGGGAACCTACGAGCAGTACTTC. The chain has TRBV7-2 and TRBJ2-7; D unresolved. Germline CDR1 is SGHTA and CDR2 is FQGNSA. V lost 2 bases, J lost 2 bases, and 10 bases lay in between. The CDR3 runs 14 residues.

In this sample, this clonotype turned up a few times. The J gene is TRBJ2-7, the V gene TRBV2; D is unresolved. The germline V and J ends were trimmed by 4 bases and 1 base, with 8 bases remaining between them. Per the germline V gene, CDR1 is SNHLY and CDR2 is FYNNEI. There are 13 residues in the CDR3. The CDR3 nucleotides are TGTGCCAGCAGTGGGGCCCAATCCTACGAGCAGTACTTC. This codes for CASSGAQSYEQYF. Full variable domain (missing parts from reference TRBV2 and TRBJ2-7): EPEVTQTPSHQVTQMGQEVILRCVPISNHLYFYWYRQILGQKVEFLVSFYNNEISEKSEIFDDQFSVERPDGSNFTLKIRSTKLEDSAMYFCASSGAQSYEQYFGPGTRLTVT.

The V call is TRBV3-1, the J call TRBJ2-7; possibly TRBD1 for D (6 bases). With 4 bases removed from V and 2 bases from J, the gap between germline ends came to 12 bases. CDR1 and CDR2 (germline): LGHDT, YNNKEL (reference sequence). The CDR3 length is 14 residues. CDR3 sequence reads: CASSLWDNTYEQYF. CDR3 sequence (DNA): TGTGCCAGCAGCCTATGGGACAACACCTACGAGCAGTACTTC.

The rearrangement links TRBV10-1 to TRBJ2-7; TRBD1 agrees at 9 bases. Germline assignment: CDR1 WNHNN and CDR2 SYGVQD (reference sequence). The CDR3 consists of 12 residues. V gave up 6 bases and J gave up 5 bases; unmatched junction bases: 2. Here the CDR3 reads CASSWTGDEQYF. For the CDR3, the DNA is TGCGCCAGCAGCTGGACAGGGGACGAGCAGTACTTC.

The chain couples TRBV4-3 to TRBJ2-1, with TRBD2 matching 10 bases. The germline gives CDR1 LGHNA, CDR2 YSLEER. The CDR3 contains 16 residues. The V gene end was trimmed by 4 bases and the J gene end by 7 bases; junction bases not matched to a gene: 10. The CDR3 DNA follows: TGCGCCAGCAGCCCAGGTTGGGGACTAGCGTTTAATGAGCAGTTCTTC. Its translation is CASSPGWGLAFNEQFF.

The chain employs TRBV9 and TRBJ1-3, with D possibly TRBD1 on 5 matching bases. The CDR3 has 16 amino acids. The V gene lost 0 bases and the J gene lost 1 base, with 11 bases spanning the gap. CDR1 SGDLS and CDR2 YYNGEE come from the germline V gene. CDR3: CASSVGNRPSGNTIYF. In DNA form, the CDR3 reads TGTGCCAGCAGCGTAGGTAACAGGCCTTCTGGAAACACCATATATTTT.

This clonotype has a handful of counts. The CDR3 DNA follows: TGCAGTGCTAGTGGCGCCCCGAACACTGAAGCTTTCTTT. This sequence encodes CSASGAPNTEAFF. The chain links TRBV20-1 to TRBJ1-1; D not resolved. This CDR3 has 13 residues. Deletions cut 3 bases from V and 1 base from J, with 9 bases between. Germline V CDR1 and CDR2: DFQATT, SNEGSKA (reference sequence).

Only a few counts were recorded for this clonotype. This rearrangement joins TRBV3-1 to TRBJ2-1, with D perhaps matching TRBD2 (6 bases). The germline gives CDR1 LGHDT, CDR2 YNNKEL (reference sequence). The CDR3 extends over 15 amino acids. With 2 bases removed from V and 5 bases from J, the gap between germline ends came to 13 bases. Here the CDR3 DNA reads TGTGCCAGCAGCCAACCCCCGGGGGAGAACAATGAGCAGTTCTTC. It specifies CASSQPPGENNEQFF.

V usage is TRBV20-1 and J usage is TRBJ2-7; 13 positions agree with TRBD2. V dropped 3 bases and J dropped 4; count of bases not matched to a gene: 15. The CDR3 runs to 18 residues. Germline V lookup: CDR1 DFQATT, CDR2 SNEGSKA (reference sequence). The CDR3 region is CSASLTSGRVLGLYEQYF. In DNA form, the CDR3 reads TGCAGTGCTAGCCTTACTAGCGGGAGGGTCCTGGGTCTTTACGAGCAGTACTTC.

At least ten counts were recorded for this clonotype. This rearrangement joins TRBV11-3 to TRBJ2-1; D is uncertain. This CDR3 region has 16 residues. V was cut by 5 bases and J by 2 bases, with 16 bases left in between. Germline V gene lookup returns CDR1 SGHNT and CDR2 YENEEA. CDR3 DNA sequence: TGTGCCAGCAGCCCAACCCCTAGGCTCCCCTACAATGAGCAGTTCTTC. Protein sequence: CASSPTPRLPYNEQFF.

This chain uses TRBV19 with TRBJ2-7, with 7 bases matching TRBD2. Per germline, CDR1 LNHDA and CDR2 SQIVND (reference sequence). CDR3 length equals 15 residues. V trimming: 8 bases; J trimming: 0 bases; junction bases outside the gene matches: 10. CDR3 loop: CASRARGTNSYEQYF. In DNA form, the CDR3 reads TGTGCCAGTCGAGCGCGGGGGACTAACTCCTACGAGCAGTACTTC.

As DNA, the CDR3 is TGCGCCAGCAGCCAAGACGGAAACCAACTGAGGGATACGCAGTATTTT. It is translated as CASSQDGNQLRDTQYF. The chain is built from TRBV4-1 and TRBJ2-3, with D unclear. Germline-derived CDR1 and CDR2 are MGHRA and YSYEKL. The CDR3 contains 16 residues. V was pared by 0 bases and J by 6 bases, with 16 bases between.

The table lists this clonotype with many counts. The rearrangement uses TRBV5-1 and TRBJ2-4; D gene unclear. Trimming pared 4 bases from V and 15 bases from J, leaving 17 bases between. Looked up from germline, CDR1 is SGHRS and CDR2 is YFSETQ. The CDR3 runs to 12 residues. CDR3 protein: CASSPEVGGSYF. The CDR3 DNA sequence: TGCGCCAGCAGCCCAGAGGTCGGTGGTTCGTACTTC.